This TCR beta chain was recovered during a study of pediatric ulcerative colitis. In regard to this clone: Its antigen remains unknown.

Rectal tissue came from one to two pinch biopsies taken at colonoscopy. Findings and limits, study-wide: Repertoires came from total lymphocyte DNA, not specific subsets. A couple of rectal clonotypes were found only in ulcerative colitis patients, all of them.

The survey-level immunoSEQ assay was used. Repertoires were generated with immunoSEQ multiplex PCR, while TCRdb's copy carries only in-frame clones and drops some. The sample lists some 15,000 clones, 60% to 80% occurring once. The CDR3 is made up of 17 amino acids. The germline V and J ends were trimmed by 0 bases and 4 bases, with 16 bases remaining between them. Germline V CDR1 and CDR2: LGHNA, YNFKEQ. The TCR comes from a boy aged 5-17 years who was a control in a study of pediatric ulcerative colitis. The material sequenced was gut tissue. The V gene is TRBV4-2, the J gene TRBJ1-5; D may be TRBD1 (5 bases). CDR3 nucleotides: TGTGCCAGCAGCCAAGAGGGGTGGGGAGGGGATAATCAGCCCCAGCATTTT. It codes for CASSQEGWGGDNQPQHF.